This T cell receptor beta chain was recovered during a study of identical twins. Regarding the study as a whole: Conclusions leaned on cross-sectional statistical analysis and did not track the same donors over time. Researchers reported excess low generation probability among twin-shared out-of-frame alpha sequences.

Trimming took 5 bases from V and 3 from J; bases not matched to a gene: 8. There are 16 residues in the CDR3. CDR1 DFQATT and CDR2 SNEGSKA come from the germline V gene (reference sequence). TCRdb processed the 5' RACE reads anew with MiXCR; each CDR3 protein has one entry. The data show approximately 670,000 distinct CDR3 sequences, approximately 6% seen once. The table lists this clonotype with a few counts. What it binds is not known. This sequence was found in a man younger than 35 in good health. The sample was naive T cells sorted from blood. The rearrangement uses TRBV20-1 and TRBJ2-1, with 12 bases that match TRBD2. CDR3 sequence reads: CSASPTSGGFYNEQFF. The CDR3 nucleotides read TGCAGTGCTTCTCCAACTAGCGGGGGGTTCTACAATGAGCAGTTCTTC.